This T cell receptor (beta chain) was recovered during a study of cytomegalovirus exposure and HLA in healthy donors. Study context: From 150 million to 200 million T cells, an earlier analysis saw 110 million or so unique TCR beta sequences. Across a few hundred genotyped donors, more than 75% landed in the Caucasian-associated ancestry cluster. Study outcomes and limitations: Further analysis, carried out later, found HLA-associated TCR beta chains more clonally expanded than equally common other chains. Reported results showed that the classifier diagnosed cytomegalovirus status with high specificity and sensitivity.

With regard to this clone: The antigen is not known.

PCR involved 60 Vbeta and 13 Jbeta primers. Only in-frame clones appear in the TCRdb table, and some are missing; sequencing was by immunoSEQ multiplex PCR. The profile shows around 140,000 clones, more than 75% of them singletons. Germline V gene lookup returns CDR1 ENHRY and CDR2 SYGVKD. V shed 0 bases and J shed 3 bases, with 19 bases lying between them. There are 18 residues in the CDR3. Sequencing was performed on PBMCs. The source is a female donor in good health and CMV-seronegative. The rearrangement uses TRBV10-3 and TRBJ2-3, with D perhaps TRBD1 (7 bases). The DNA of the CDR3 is TGTGCCATCAGTGAGTCTGGAGGGGGCGCGCGGCCGACAGATACGCAGTATTTT. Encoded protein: CAISESGGGARPTDTQYF.